Listed below are T cell receptor beta chains from one sample, sequenced in a study of cytomegalovirus exposure and HLA in healthy donors. Method: immunoSEQ multiplex PCR; TCRdb's copy keeps in-frame clones and lacks some. The sample shows 200,000 to 250,000 clones, approximately 88% of them seen only once. Sequencing was done on a sample of PBMCs. These receptors came from a boy younger than 10 in good health and CMV-seronegative. The CDR3 runs from the conserved cysteine through the conserved F or W. The D gene is left open where the match is weak. Size is omitted from some rows. Given values are once, few, many or a class for expanded clones.

>-|TRBJ2-2|once|TRBV7-9
CASSLRFSKMDTGELFF
TGTGCCAGCAGCTTACGTTTTAGCAAAATGGACACCGGGGAGCTGTTTTTT
>-|TRBJ2-3|-|TRBV11-2
CASSQPPRGTSTDTQYF
TGTGCCAGCAGCCAACCCCCCCGGGGAACCTCCACAGATACGCAGTATTTT
>-|TRBJ2-7|-|TRBV27
CASSSQEGSYEQYF
TGTGCCAGCAGTTCCCAGGAGGGGTCCTACGAGCAGTACTTC
>-|TRBJ1-6|-|TRBV21-1
CASSHPTVNSPLHF
TGTGCCAGCAGCCACCCGACAGTTAATTCACCCCTCCACTTT
>TRBD2|TRBJ2-7|-|TRBV2
CASLLAVNSYEQYF
TGTGCCAGCTTACTAGCGGTGAACTCCTACGAGCAGTACTTC
>TRBD1|TRBJ2-2|-|TRBV6-1
CASSGQGRTGELFF
TGTGCCAGCAGTGGACAGGGCCGCACCGGGGAGCTGTTTTTT
>TRBD2|TRBJ2-3|-|TRBV7-8
CASTEGGSGRVTTDTQYF
TGTGCCAGCACCGAAGGGGGTAGCGGGAGGGTAACCACAGATACGCAGTATTTT
>-|TRBJ2-1|-|TRBV27
CAAGSYNEQFF
TGTGCCGCCGGGTCCTACAATGAGCAGTTCTTC
>TRBD2|TRBJ2-5|-|TRBV29-1
CSVDLLRGGGETQYF
TGCAGCGTTGATTTACTCCGGGGGGGCGGAGAGACCCAGTACTTC
>TRBD2|TRBJ2-3|-|TRBV5-6
CASSGLALTDTQYF
TGTGCCAGCAGCGGACTAGCCCTCACAGATACGCAGTATTTT
>TRBD1|TRBJ1-1|once|TRBV28
CASSKAGQANTEAFF
TGTGCCAGCAGTAAAGCGGGACAGGCAAACACTGAAGCTTTCTTT
>TRBD1|TRBJ2-1|-|TRBV7-6
CASSPGTGPYEQFF
TGTGCCAGCAGTCCCGGGACAGGGCCGTATGAGCAGTTCTTC
>TRBD2|TRBJ2-2|-|TRBV2
CASKRTSANTGELFF
TGTGCCAGCAAAAGGACTAGCGCGAACACCGGGGAGCTGTTTTTT
>-|TRBJ1-4|-|TRBV30
CAWSPGREKLFF
TGTGCCTGGAGCCCAGGGCGTGAAAAACTGTTTTTT
>-|TRBJ1-1|-|TRBV6-1
CASSLRGLNTEAFF
TGTGCCAGCAGCCTCCGGGGATTGAACACTGAAGCTTTCTTT
>-|TRBJ1-3|-|TRBV4-2
CASSQDKGSGYTIYF
TGTGCCAGCAGCCAAGATAAGGGTTCGGGATACACCATATATTTT
>-|TRBJ2-3|-|TRBV5-1
CASSQGLVYSTDTQYF
TGCGCCAGCAGCCAGGGACTGGTGTACAGCACAGATACGCAGTATTTT
>-|TRBJ1-1|-|TRBV20-1
CSAYRVTEAFF
TGCAGTGCTTACAGGGTAACTGAAGCTTTCTTT
>-|TRBJ1-4|-|TRBV7-9
CASSRGSGAGEKLFF
TGTGCCAGCAGCAGAGGTTCAGGGGCTGGGGAAAAACTGTTTTTT
>TRBD1|TRBJ2-7|-|TRBV9
CASSGGQASYEQYF
TGTGCCAGCAGCGGGGGACAGGCCTCCTACGAGCAGTACTTC
>-|TRBJ2-5|-|TRBV7-7
CASSLHPGEETQYF
TGTGCTAGCAGCTTACATCCAGGGGAAGAGACCCAGTACTTC
>-|TRBJ2-7|once|TRBV21-1
CASSTSRQGLRPYEQYF
TGTGCCAGCAGCACCTCGAGACAGGGTCTAAGGCCCTACGAGCAGTACTTC
>TRBD2|TRBJ2-7|-|TRBV19
CASSISLPGTSSYEQYF
TGTGCCAGTAGTATCTCATTGCCCGGGACTAGCTCCTACGAGCAGTACTTC
>TRBD1|TRBJ1-2|-|TRBV6-1
CASLRTGGYTF
TGTGCCAGCCTACGGACAGGCGGCTACACCTTC
>-|TRBJ2-5|-|TRBV11-2
CASSAYRAHQETQYF
TGTGCCAGCAGCGCCTACAGGGCGCACCAAGAGACCCAGTACTTC
>-|TRBJ2-5|-|TRBV9
CASSVDPGKIETQYF
TGTGCCAGCAGCGTAGATCCCGGGAAAATAGAGACCCAGTACTTC
>-|TRBJ2-1|-|TRBV5-5
CASSLDFTDSYNEQFF
TGTGCCAGCAGCTTGGATTTCACAGACAGTTACAATGAGCAGTTCTTC
>-|TRBJ2-2|-|TRBV14
CASSDFSGLKNTGELFF
TGTGCCAGCAGCGATTTCTCAGGACTTAAGAACACCGGGGAGCTGTTTTTT
>-|TRBJ2-1|-|TRBV5-1
CASSPGTPYNEQFF
TGCGCCAGCAGCCCCGGGACTCCCTACAATGAGCAGTTCTTC
>TRBD1|TRBJ2-1|few|TRBV2
CASSAQGVAEQFF
TGTGCCAGCAGTGCACAGGGGGTGGCTGAGCAGTTCTTC
>TRBD1|TRBJ1-2|-|TRBV7-9
CASSPGQGGYGYTF
TGTGCCAGCAGCCCCGGACAGGGAGGGTATGGCTACACCTTC
>-|TRBJ1-2|-|TRBV9
CASSEQGANYGYTF
TGTGCCAGCAGCGAACAGGGCGCTAACTATGGCTACACCTTC
>-|TRBJ1-2|-|TRBV15
CATSRDRRALPYGYTF
TGTGCCACCAGCAGAGATCGGAGGGCCCTACCCTATGGCTACACCTTC
>-|TRBJ2-1|-|TRBV5-4
CASSLDVSSYNEQFF
TGTGCCAGCAGCTTGGACGTGAGCTCCTACAATGAGCAGTTCTTC
>-|TRBJ1-2|once|TRBV27
CASSQPGGGYGYTF
TGTGCCAGCAGTCAGCCGGGAGGTGGCTATGGCTACACCTTC
>TRBD1|TRBJ1-2|-|TRBV2
CASSPGQGYGYTF
TGTGCCAGCAGCCCGGGACAGGGCTATGGCTACACCTTC
>TRBD2|TRBJ2-2|-|TRBV25-1
CASSDRTGLAYTGELFF
TGTGCCAGCAGTGATAGAACGGGACTAGCGTATACCGGGGAGCTGTTTTTT
>TRBD1|TRBJ2-4|-|TRBV30
CAWGVDRGNIQYF
TGTGCCTGGGGTGTTGACAGGGGGAACATTCAGTACTTC
>-|TRBJ2-3|-|TRBV9
CASSVASTDTQYF
TGTGCCAGCAGCGTAGCCAGTACAGATACGCAGTATTTT
>TRBD2|TRBJ2-1|-|TRBV7-2
CASSSVAGGPSYNEQFF
TGTGCCAGCAGCTCTGTAGCGGGAGGGCCATCTTACAATGAGCAGTTCTTC
>-|TRBJ2-7|few|TRBV6-1
CATSEPEQYF
TGTGCCACCTCCGAGCCCGAGCAGTACTTC
>TRBD1|TRBJ1-2|-|TRBV2
CASSEAGQGHYGYTF
TGTGCCAGCAGTGAAGCGGGACAGGGCCACTATGGCTACACCTTC
>TRBD2|TRBJ2-3|-|TRBV2
CASRLAGTTDTQYF
TGTGCCAGCAGACTAGCGGGGACCACAGATACGCAGTATTTT
>TRBD1|TRBJ1-1|few|TRBV5-6
CASSLVGTVMAEAFF
TGTGCCAGCAGCTTGGTTGGGACAGTGATGGCTGAAGCTTTCTTT
>-|TRBJ2-1|-|TRBV13
CASSPHRLQGEQFF
TGTGCCAGCAGCCCCCACCGCCTTCAGGGTGAGCAGTTCTTC
>TRBD2|TRBJ2-2|-|TRBV4-2
CASTSSGGTGELFF
TGTGCCAGCACCTCGTCGGGGGGGACCGGGGAGCTGTTTTTT
>-|TRBJ2-1|-|TRBV19
CASSIGREYGNEQFF
TGTGCCAGTAGTATTGGACGGGAGTACGGAAATGAGCAGTTCTTC
>TRBD2|TRBJ2-3|-|TRBV15
CATSRGSELDTQYF
TGTGCCACCAGTCGCGGGAGTGAGCTAGATACGCAGTATTTT
>-|TRBJ2-7|few|TRBV4-1
CASSQPNGVYEQYF
TGCGCCAGCAGCCAACCAAACGGGGTCTACGAGCAGTACTTC
>TRBD1|TRBJ1-2|-|TRBV9
CASSVEQGDYGYTF
TGTGCCAGCAGCGTAGAACAGGGGGACTATGGCTACACCTTC
>TRBD2|TRBJ2-3|-|TRBV7-2
CASSFWREGPETQYF
TGTGCCAGCAGCTTTTGGCGGGAGGGCCCCGAGACGCAGTATTTT
>-|TRBJ2-7|-|TRBV10-3
CAISELGAHEQYF
TGTGCCATCAGTGAGTTGGGGGCGCACGAGCAGTACTTC